This T cell receptor beta chain was retrieved from a study of cytomegalovirus exposure and HLA in healthy donors. This clone has more than one count but fewer than ten. The antigen remains unidentified. Germline V gene sequence: CDR1 MNHNS, CDR2 SASEGT. V gave up 5 bases and J gave up 1 base, with 8 bases separating them. CDR3 length: 14 amino acids. The PCR was carried out with 60 Vbeta primers and 13 Jbeta primers. Measured with immunoSEQ multiplex PCR; TCRdb has only the in-frame clones, and not every one. The sample lists approximately 89,000 clones, less than 65% occurring once. Study findings and constraints: According to the study, 160 or so TCR beta chains were cytomegalovirus-associated. A cluster of highly shared sequence variants was likely a sequencing artifact.

Sequencing was carried out using PBMCs. The origin of this receptor is a woman in her thirties in good health and CMV-seropositive. The chain carries TRBV6-1 and TRBJ2-2, with D uncertain. The CDR3 DNA reads TGTGCCAGCAGTTCCTGGAGGAACACCGGGGAGCTGTTTTTT. It translates to CASSSWRNTGELFF.